A selection of T cell receptor beta chains follows, all from one sample in a study of beta chain features in type 1 diabetes. TCRdb's table, derived via immunoSEQ multiplex PCR, lists solely in-frame clones and lacks some. The sample lists a few hundred thousand clones, 25% to 35% occurring once. Material for sequencing was central memory CD4+ T cells from blood. The receptors were gathered from a man younger than 40 in good health. CDR3s include the opening cysteine and the closing phenylalanine or tryptophan. D genes are given only for firm matches. Expanded clones get a size class; other rows say once, few or many, or leave the size out.

clone size | D gene | J gene | V gene | CDR3 protein | CDR3 DNA
- | - | TRBJ1-2 | TRBV10-3 | CAITQVGEYGYTF | TGTGCCATCACCCAGGTGGGGGAATATGGCTACACCTTC
few | - | TRBJ2-2 | TRBV30 | CAWSVYLLTGTGELFF | TGTGCCTGGAGTGTTTACCTCTTGACTGGCACCGGGGAGCTGTTTTTT
few | - | TRBJ2-5 | TRBV20-1 | CSASLKETQYF | TGCAGTGCTAGTCTGAAAGAGACCCAGTACTTC
- | TRBD1 | TRBJ1-1 | TRBV5-4 | CASSRGQGAMNTEAFF | TGTGCCAGCAGCCGCGGACAGGGTGCCATGAACACTGAAGCTTTCTTT
- | TRBD2 | TRBJ2-1 | TRBV30 | CAWSVRASGRAGVNEQFF | TGTGCCTGGAGTGTAAGGGCTAGCGGGAGGGCCGGGGTCAATGAGCAGTTCTTC
- | - | TRBJ2-1 | TRBV6-6 | CASSYNQEQFF | TGTGCCAGCAGTTACAACCAGGAGCAGTTCTTC
- | - | TRBJ2-5 | TRBV5-6 | CASSQLTEYQETQYF | TGTGCCAGCAGCCAGCTTACGGAGTACCAAGAGACCCAGTACTTC
- | - | TRBJ2-5 | TRBV15 | CATSRDFQETQYF | TGTGCCACCAGCAGAGACTTCCAAGAGACCCAGTACTTC
- | - | TRBJ2-5 | TRBV7-7 | CASSDRGETQYF | TGTGCCAGCAGCGATAGAGGGGAGACCCAGTACTTC
- | TRBD1 | TRBJ2-7 | TRBV5-1 | CASSYLGTGSYEQYF | TGCGCCAGCAGCTATCTAGGGACAGGTTCCTACGAGCAGTACTTC
many | - | TRBJ1-5 | TRBV27 | CASTIRRGGQPQHF | TGTGCCAGCACCATCCGGCGGGGAGGGCAGCCCCAGCATTTT
- | TRBD2 | TRBJ2-5 | TRBV5-1 | CASSYGLAEGETQYF | TGCGCCAGCAGCTATGGACTAGCGGAGGGAGAGACCCAGTACTTC
- | TRBD1 | TRBJ1-4 | TRBV6-5 | CASSYSDRREKLFF | TGTGCCAGCAGTTACTCGGACAGGCGAGAAAAACTGTTTTTT
many | - | TRBJ2-5 | TRBV5-4 | CASSLGADQETQYF | TGTGCCAGCAGCTTGGGTGCAGACCAAGAGACCCAGTACTTC
- | TRBD2 | TRBJ2-5 | TRBV25-1 | CASSAGLAGGSRGETQYF | TGTGCCAGCAGCGCTGGACTAGCGGGAGGGAGTAGAGGGGAGACCCAGTACTTC
few | - | TRBJ2-1 | TRBV11-2 | CASSLSLSYQSYNEQFF | TGTGCCAGCAGCTTATCGCTTTCTTACCAATCCTACAATGAGCAGTTCTTC
- | TRBD2 | TRBJ2-5 | TRBV4-1 | CASSQGGLAGGGQETQYF | TGCGCCAGCAGCCAAGGAGGCCTAGCGGGAGGAGGGCAGGAGACCCAGTACTTC
- | - | TRBJ1-1 | TRBV29-1 | CSVDIRATRAEAFF | TGCAGCGTTGATATTAGGGCGACGCGGGCTGAAGCTTTCTTT
- | - | TRBJ1-1 | TRBV27 | CASSLSGTVNTEAFF | TGTGCCAGCAGTTTATCCGGGACTGTAAACACTGAAGCTTTCTTT
- | - | TRBJ2-1 | TRBV11-2 | CASSPMAGAAQFF | TGTGCCAGCAGCCCCATGGCCGGGGCTGCCCAGTTCTTC
few | - | TRBJ2-3 | TRBV5-6 | CASSLAESTQYF | TGTGCCAGCAGTTTGGCGGAGAGTACGCAGTATTTT
many | - | TRBJ2-6 | TRBV15 | CATSRGTVTSGANVLTF | TGTGCCACCAGCAGAGGGACAGTTACCTCTGGGGCCAACGTCCTGACTTTC
- | - | TRBJ1-5 | TRBV28 | CASSKLQGPQHF | TGTGCCAGCAGTAAACTACAGGGGCCCCAGCATTTT
- | TRBD1 | TRBJ2-7 | TRBV6-5 | CASSYLGTGAYEQYF | TGTGCCAGCAGTTATCTCGGGACAGGGGCCTACGAGCAGTACTTC
few | - | TRBJ2-7 | TRBV20-1 | CSAKLVIEQYF | TGCAGTGCTAAACTAGTAATAGAGCAGTACTTC
- | - | TRBJ2-5 | TRBV6-5 | CASNKREFQETQYF | TGTGCCAGCAACAAAAGGGAGTTCCAAGAGACCCAGTACTTC
- | TRBD2 | TRBJ2-7 | TRBV9 | CASSKVAGDGSYEQYF | TGTGCCAGCAGCAAAGTAGCGGGAGATGGGTCCTACGAGCAGTACTTC
many | - | TRBJ1-5 | TRBV29-1 | CSVSSGNQPQHF | TGCAGCGTTTCCTCGGGAAATCAGCCCCAGCATTTT
few | TRBD2 | TRBJ2-1 | TRBV5-5 | CASTPGLAENNEQFF | TGTGCCAGCACCCCGGGACTAGCGGAGAACAATGAGCAGTTCTTC
- | - | TRBJ2-1 | TRBV4-1 | CASSPWGGAPNEQFF | TGCGCCAGCAGCCCTTGGGGGGGGGCCCCCAATGAGCAGTTCTTC
few | TRBD2 | TRBJ2-1 | TRBV2 | CASSELAGNEQFF | TGTGCCAGCAGTGAACTAGCGGGGAATGAGCAGTTCTTC
- | - | TRBJ2-7 | TRBV30 | CAWSVGRGGYEQYF | TGTGCCTGGAGTGTCGGGCGGGGTGGCTACGAGCAGTACTTC
- | - | TRBJ1-2 | TRBV5-1 | CASSADNYGYTF | TGCGCCAGCAGCGCGGACAACTATGGCTACACCTTC
few | - | TRBJ2-1 | TRBV30 | CAWSPPPLLSSYNEQFF | TGTGCCTGGAGTCCGCCGCCGTTATTGAGCTCCTACAATGAGCAGTTCTTC
- | - | TRBJ2-7 | TRBV6-6 | CASSYEGWSSYEQYF | TGTGCCAGCAGTTATGAGGGTTGGAGCTCCTACGAGCAGTACTTC
- | TRBD2 | TRBJ2-5 | TRBV5-6 | CATRGSLLETQYF | TGTGCCACCCGCGGGAGCCTTTTGGAGACCCAGTACTTC
- | TRBD2 | TRBJ2-1 | TRBV9 | CASSPGTSGNNEQFF | TGTGCCAGCAGCCCCGGGACTAGCGGGAACAATGAGCAGTTCTTC
- | TRBD1 | TRBJ2-3 | TRBV18 | CASSPPTDRVSTDTQYF | TGTGCCAGCTCACCACCGACTGACAGGGTGAGCACAGATACGCAGTATTTT
many | TRBD1 | TRBJ2-6 | TRBV29-1 | CSVDEPLQGVNVLTF | TGCAGCGTTGATGAACCGCTACAGGGGGTCAACGTCCTGACTTTC
few | - | TRBJ2-6 | TRBV2 | CASSESGLGANVLTF | TGTGCCAGCAGTGAATCTGGTCTTGGGGCCAACGTCCTGACTTTC
- | TRBD2 | TRBJ2-1 | TRBV10-3 | CAIRASGGAYEQFF | TGTGCCATCAGGGCTAGCGGGGGGGCTTATGAGCAGTTCTTC
- | - | TRBJ1-5 | TRBV6-6 | CASRKESGEGWAQHF | TGTGCCAGCAGAAAGGAGTCAGGGGAAGGGTGGGCCCAGCATTTT
once | - | TRBJ2-3 | TRBV18 | CASSPRDSLTDTQYF | TGTGCCAGCTCACCCCGAGACTCATTAACAGATACGCAGTATTTT
- | TRBD1 | TRBJ1-6 | TRBV7-9 | CASSIAGGQNNSPLHF | TGTGCCAGCAGTATAGCCGGGGGACAGAATAATTCACCCCTCCACTTT